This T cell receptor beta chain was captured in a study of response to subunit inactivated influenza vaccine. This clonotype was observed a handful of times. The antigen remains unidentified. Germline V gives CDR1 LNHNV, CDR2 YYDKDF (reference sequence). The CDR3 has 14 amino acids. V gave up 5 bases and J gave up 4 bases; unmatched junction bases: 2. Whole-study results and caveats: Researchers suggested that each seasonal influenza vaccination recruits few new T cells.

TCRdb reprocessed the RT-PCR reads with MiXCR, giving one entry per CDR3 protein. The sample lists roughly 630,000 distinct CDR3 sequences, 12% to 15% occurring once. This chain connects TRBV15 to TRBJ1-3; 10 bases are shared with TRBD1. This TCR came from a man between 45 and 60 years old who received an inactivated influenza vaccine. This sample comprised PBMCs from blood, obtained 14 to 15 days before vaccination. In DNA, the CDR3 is TGTGCCACCAGCCGGGACAGGGGCGGAAACACCATATATTTT. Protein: CATSRDRGGNTIYF.